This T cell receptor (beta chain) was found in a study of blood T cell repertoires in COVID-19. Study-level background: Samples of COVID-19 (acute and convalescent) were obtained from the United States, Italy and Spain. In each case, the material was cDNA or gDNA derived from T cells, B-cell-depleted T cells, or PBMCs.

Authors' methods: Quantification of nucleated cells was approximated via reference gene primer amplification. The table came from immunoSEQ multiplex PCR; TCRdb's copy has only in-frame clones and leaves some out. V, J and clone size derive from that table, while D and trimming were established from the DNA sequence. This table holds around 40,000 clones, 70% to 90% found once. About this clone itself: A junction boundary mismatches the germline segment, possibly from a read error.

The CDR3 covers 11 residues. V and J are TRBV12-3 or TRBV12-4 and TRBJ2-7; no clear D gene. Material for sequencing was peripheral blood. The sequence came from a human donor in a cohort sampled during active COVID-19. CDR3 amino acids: CASSLGYGQYF. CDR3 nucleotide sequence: TGTGCCAGCAGTTTAGGGTACGGGCAGTACTTC.